The T cell receptor beta chain described here comes from a study of shared clonotypes between healthy human individuals. Trimming removed 4 bases from V and 4 bases from J, with 13 bases in between. This CDR3 comprises 15 residues. Germline CDR1 and CDR2: SEHNR and FQNEAQ (reference sequence). Concerning this clone: The antigen remains undetermined.

The study, taken as a whole, reports: Some clonotypes were shared by all four sorted-subset donors, while others were not shared. The non-shared ones had lower generation probabilities than the shared ones.

Sequenced by immunoSEQ multiplex PCR; TCRdb stores in-frame clones only, minus some. The sample contains 70,000 to 95,000 clones, 50% to 70% of which appear only once. Sequencing was done on a sample of memory CD8+ T cells sorted from blood. This sample's subset: CD45RO+ cells pooled with CCR7-negative TemRA cells. The chain recombines TRBV7-9 with TRBJ2-2; D remains unclear. This sequence originates from a man under 40 in good health. This CDR3 reads CASSSTGAVTGELFF. CDR3 DNA sequence: TGTGCCAGCAGCTCCACGGGCGCTGTCACCGGGGAGCTGTTTTTT.